This T cell receptor beta chain was sequenced in a study of T cell responses to AZD1222 COVID-19 vaccine. Across the study: Pooled in the analysis were second doses at about 4 or about 12 weeks. Study-level results: Baseline seropositivity occurred in only a handful of AZD1222 recipients. Of spike-specific TCRs, nearly half reportedly target regions left unmutated in variants.

The data were produced by immunoSEQ multiplex PCR, yet TCRdb's version contains in-frame clones alone and is incomplete. Altogether 110,000 to 150,000 clones are present, approximately 93% being singletons, with the ten largest covering 5% to 5.5%. Comments on this clone: Its antigen remains unidentified.

The ends were cut back, 6 bases at V and 1 base at J, with 13 bases in the middle. Per the germline V gene, CDR1 is MNHEY and CDR2 is SVGEGT. The CDR3 runs 16 residues. This chain joins TRBV6-2 or TRBV6-3 and TRBJ2-6, with D maybe TRBD2 (6 bases). The receptor was isolated from an adult in good health. Here the sequenced sample was peripheral blood, taken on day 0 of AZD1222 vaccination. In nucleotides, the CDR3 is TGTGCCAGCAGCGGGGCGGGGTCGTCTGGGGCCAACGTCCTGACTTTC. This gives the protein CASSGAGSSGANVLTF.